The source of this T cell receptor beta chain is a study of T cells in Graves' hyperthyroidism and ophthalmopathy. Study-wide results and limits: Ophthalmopathy was separated from stable hyperthyroidism by a 13 V-J model.

This CDR3 has 11 amino acids. Trimming left V 4 bases short and J 10 bases short, with 8 bases between. The germline V gene has CDR1 KGHDR and CDR2 SFDVKD. These patients, aged 18 to 65, had recently diagnosed hyperthyroidism lasting under 2 months. The sample holds many counts of this clonotype. What it binds is unknown. TCR beta CDR3 regions were amplified from RNA. The HTBI primer set was used in a first-round RT-PCR of the TCR CDR3. From the multiplex PCR reads, TCRdb called clonotypes with MiXCR, one entry per CDR3 protein. Among roughly 570,000 distinct CDR3 sequences listed, more than 45% were seen once.

Sequenced material: peripheral blood or thyroid tissue (not recorded which). The chain joins TRBV24-1 to TRBJ2-3; D is unclear. The sequence came from a woman aged 18-29 years with Graves' hyperthyroidism. The CDR3 spells CATSDSMAQYF. CDR3 in DNA: TGTGCCACCAGTGACTCTATGGCGCAGTATTTT.